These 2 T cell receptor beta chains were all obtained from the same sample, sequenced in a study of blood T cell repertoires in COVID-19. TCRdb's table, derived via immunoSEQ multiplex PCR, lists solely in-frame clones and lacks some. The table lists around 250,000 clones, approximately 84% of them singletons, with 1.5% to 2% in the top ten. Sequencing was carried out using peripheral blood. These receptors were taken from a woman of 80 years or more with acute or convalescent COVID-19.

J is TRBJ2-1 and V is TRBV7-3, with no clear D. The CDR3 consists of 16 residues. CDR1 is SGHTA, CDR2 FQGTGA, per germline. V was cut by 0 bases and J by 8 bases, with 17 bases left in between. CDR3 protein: CASSLTVTMVQYEQFF. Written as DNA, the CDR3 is TGTGCCAGCAGCTTAACGGTCACTATGGTACAATATGAGCAGTTCTTC.

CDR3 sequence (DNA): TGTGCCAGCAGCTTGGTGGGGGCCATGAACACTGAAGCTTTCTTT. It is translated as CASSLVGAMNTEAFF. This chain connects TRBV6-5 to TRBJ1-1; tentative D call: TRBD1 (6 bases). This CDR3 spans 15 amino acids. V lost 6 bases, J lost 0 bases, and 14 bases lay in between. The germline V gene encodes CDR1 MNHEY and CDR2 SVGAGI.